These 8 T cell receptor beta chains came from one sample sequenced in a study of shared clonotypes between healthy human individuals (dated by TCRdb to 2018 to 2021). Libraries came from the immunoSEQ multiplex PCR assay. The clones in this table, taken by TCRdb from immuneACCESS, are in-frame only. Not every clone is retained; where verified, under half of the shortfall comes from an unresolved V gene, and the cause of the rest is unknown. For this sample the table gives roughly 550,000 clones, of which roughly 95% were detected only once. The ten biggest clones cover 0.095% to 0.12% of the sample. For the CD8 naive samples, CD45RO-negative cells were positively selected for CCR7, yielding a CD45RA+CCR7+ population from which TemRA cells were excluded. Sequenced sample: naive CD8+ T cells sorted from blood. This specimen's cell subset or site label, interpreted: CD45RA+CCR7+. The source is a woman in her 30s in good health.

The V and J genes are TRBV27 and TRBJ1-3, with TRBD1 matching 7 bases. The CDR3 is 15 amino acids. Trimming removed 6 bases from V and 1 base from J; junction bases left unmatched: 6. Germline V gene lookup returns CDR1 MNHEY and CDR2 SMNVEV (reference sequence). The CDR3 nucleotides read TGTGCCAGCAGGCTGACAGGGCTGTCTGGAAACACCATATATTTT. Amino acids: CASRLTGLSGNTIYF.

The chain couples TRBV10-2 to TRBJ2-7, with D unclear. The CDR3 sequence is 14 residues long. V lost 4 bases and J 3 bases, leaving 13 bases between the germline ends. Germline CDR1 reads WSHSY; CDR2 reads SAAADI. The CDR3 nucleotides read TGCGCCAGCAGTGGAAAAGGACCCTTCTACGAGCAGTACTTC. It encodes CASSGKGPFYEQYF.

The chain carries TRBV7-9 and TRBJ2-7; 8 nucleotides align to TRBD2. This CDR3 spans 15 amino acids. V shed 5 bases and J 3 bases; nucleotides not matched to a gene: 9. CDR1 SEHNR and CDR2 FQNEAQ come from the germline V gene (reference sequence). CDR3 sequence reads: CASSPILAGNYEQYF. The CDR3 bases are TGTGCCAGCAGCCCTATATTAGCGGGAAACTACGAGCAGTACTTC.

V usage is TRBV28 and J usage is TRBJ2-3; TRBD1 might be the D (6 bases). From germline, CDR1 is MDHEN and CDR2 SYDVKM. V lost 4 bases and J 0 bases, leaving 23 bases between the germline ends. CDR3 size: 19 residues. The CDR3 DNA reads TGTGCCAGCAGTTCCACGAAATGGACAGACAAAACTAGCACAGATACGCAGTATTTT. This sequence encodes CASSSTKWTDKTSTDTQYF.

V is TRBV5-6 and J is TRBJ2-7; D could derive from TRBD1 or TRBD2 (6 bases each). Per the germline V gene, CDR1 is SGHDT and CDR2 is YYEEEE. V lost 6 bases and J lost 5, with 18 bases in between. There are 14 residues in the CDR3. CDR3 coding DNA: TGTGCCAGCAACCCCTGGGGGGCCCGCGACGAGCAGTACTTC. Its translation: CASNPWGARDEQYF.

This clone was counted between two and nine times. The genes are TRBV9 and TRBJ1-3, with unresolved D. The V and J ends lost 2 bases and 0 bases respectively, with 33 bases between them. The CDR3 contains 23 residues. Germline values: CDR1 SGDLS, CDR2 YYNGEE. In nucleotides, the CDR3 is TGTGCCAGCAGCGTTGACCCCCTAGCCCACTCACGGGCCCATACCCTCTCTGGAAACACCATATATTTT. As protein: CASSVDPLAHSRAHTLSGNTIYF.

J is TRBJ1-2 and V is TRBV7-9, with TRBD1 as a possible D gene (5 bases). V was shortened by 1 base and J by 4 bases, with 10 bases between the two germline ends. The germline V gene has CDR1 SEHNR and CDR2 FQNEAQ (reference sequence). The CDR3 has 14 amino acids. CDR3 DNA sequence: TGTGCCAGCAGCTTAGGGGGGATATTCTATGGCTACACCTTC. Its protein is CASSLGGIFYGYTF.

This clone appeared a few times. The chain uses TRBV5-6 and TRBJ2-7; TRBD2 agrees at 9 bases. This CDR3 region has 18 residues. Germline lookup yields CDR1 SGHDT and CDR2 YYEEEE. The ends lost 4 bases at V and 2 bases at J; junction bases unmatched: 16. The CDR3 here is CASSLTGPSSGTPYEQYF. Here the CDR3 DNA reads TGTGCCAGCAGCCTGACCGGACCCTCTAGCGGGACGCCCTACGAGCAGTACTTC.